The following is a TCR beta chain sequence with its context. The source of the sample is a study of blood T cell repertoires in COVID-19. Study context: Material from acute and convalescent COVID-19 was sourced from the United States, Italy and Spain. PBMCs, B-cell-depleted T cells, or T cells were the source of the cDNA or gDNA that made up the material.

The germline V gene has CDR1 LGHDT and CDR2 YNNKEL (reference sequence). This CDR3 spans 14 amino acids. V trimming: 1 base; J trimming: 5 bases; junction bases outside the gene matches: 4. Per the study methods: Estimation of nucleated cell counts relied on the amplification of reference gene primers. Clones were sequenced by immunoSEQ multiplex PCR, and TCRdb holds only the in-frame ones, with some missing. V, J and clone size reflect that table, while D and trimming were determined from the DNA. The sample contains about 250,000 clones, about 91% of which appear only once. The chain recombines TRBV3-1 (or the pseudogene TRBV3-2) with TRBJ2-7, with 8 bases fitting TRBD2. This TCR came from a man older than 75 with acute or convalescent COVID-19. The sequenced material came from peripheral blood. DNA of the CDR3: TGTGCCAGCAGCCAAGCGGGAGGGGTCAACGAGCAGTACTTC. Protein: CASSQAGGVNEQYF.